The 16 T cell receptor beta chains below were found in one sample sequenced in a study of human T cells and chemical hapten exposure. Using its own MiXCR run on the RACE reads, TCRdb lists one record per CDR3 protein. The sample yields about 77,000 distinct CDR3 sequences, 13% to 15% seen once. Described time point: pre-sensitization, week 0. Documented treatment: therapeutic diphenylcyclopropenone sensitization with weekly scalp DPC. Material: whole blood, obtained in connection with sensitization to the hapten diphenylcyclopropenone (DPC). Receptor source: a woman aged 50 to 60 with alopecia areata. Some clones in this sample may be carry-over from other donors' samples.

Only a few counts were recorded for this clonotype. The chain couples TRBV5-1 to TRBJ2-7, with TRBD1 matching over 7 bases. The CDR3 runs to 15 residues. Trimming at V came to 4 bases and at J to 0 bases, leaving 7 bases not matched to a gene. Per the germline V gene, CDR1 is SGHRS and CDR2 is YFSETQ. This CDR3 reads CASSPEDRNSYEQYF. The CDR3 DNA follows: TGCGCCAGCAGCCCGGAGGACAGGAACTCCTACGAGCAGTACTTC.

This clonotype was seen ten or more times. This rearrangement joins TRBV29-1 to TRBJ1-5; no clear D gene. Germline V gene sequence: CDR1 SQVTM, CDR2 ANQGSEA. This CDR3 contains 13 residues. V lost 6 bases, J lost 5 bases, and 14 bases lay in between. CDR3: CSVLSGWDQPQHF. The CDR3 region has the DNA TGCAGCGTCCTATCCGGGTGGGATCAGCCCCAGCATTTT.

V and J are TRBV28 and TRBJ1-6; a possible D gene is TRBD1 (5 bases). Looked up from germline, CDR1 is MDHEN and CDR2 is SYDVKM. The CDR3 runs 13 residues. V shed 7 bases and J shed 14 bases, with 18 bases lying between them. The DNA for the CDR3 is TGTGCCAGCACCAATACGGTCAGGGAGGCCCTCCACTTT. This sequence encodes CASTNTVREALHF.

This chain joins TRBV20-1 and TRBJ2-7, with unresolved D. Trimming removed 6 bases at V and 1 base at J, with 16 bases between. This CDR3 has 14 amino acids. CDR1 is DFQATT, CDR2 SNEGSKA, per germline (reference sequence). CDR3 region: CSAHAPTTSYEQYF. Here the CDR3 DNA reads TGCAGTGCCCATGCCCCTACAACTTCCTACGAGCAGTACTTC.

The J gene is TRBJ1-1, the V gene TRBV12-3 or TRBV12-4; D remains ambiguous. The CDR3 totals 13 residues. V gave up 7 bases and J gave up 4 bases, with 13 bases separating them. The CDR3 here is CASINSVGTEAFF. As DNA, the CDR3 is TGTGCCAGCATCAATTCGGTTGGCACTGAAGCTTTCTTT.

The chain employs TRBV6-5 and TRBJ2-1, with 12 nucleotides matching TRBD2. Germline CDR1 MNHEY, CDR2 SVGAGI. V trimming: 1 base; J trimming: 7 bases; junction bases outside the gene matches: 5. The CDR3 has 16 residues. The CDR3 sequence: CASSYLGLAGENEQFF. CDR3 in DNA: TGTGCCAGCAGTTACTTGGGACTAGCGGGCGAAAATGAGCAGTTCTTC.

V gene TRBV3-1 combines with J gene TRBJ1-1, with D uncertain. V lost 8 bases, J lost 8 bases, and 12 bases lay in between. This CDR3 contains 11 residues. The germline V gene has CDR1 LGHDT and CDR2 YNNKEL (reference sequence). CDR3 DNA sequence: TGTGCCAGCTCCAAGATGGAAGAAGCTTTCTTT. Encoded protein: CASSKMEEAFF. The entire variable domain, with the rest obtained from reference TRBV3-1 and TRBJ1-1, is as follows: DTAVSQTPKYLVTQMGNDKSIKCEQNLGHDTMYWYKQDSKKFLKIMFSYNNKELIINETVPNRFSPKSPDKAHLNLHINSLELGDSAVYFCASSKMEEAFFGQGTRLTVV.

J is TRBJ2-1 and V is TRBV9, with TRBD2 matching over 8 bases. The CDR3 has 15 residues. The V gene end was trimmed by 5 bases and the J gene end by 0 bases; junction bases not matched to a gene: 4. Germline assignment: CDR1 SGDLS and CDR2 YYNGEE. The DNA for the CDR3 is TGTGCCAGCAGGATGGCGGGAGGCTCCTACAATGAGCAGTTCTTC. This encodes CASRMAGGSYNEQFF. The whole variable domain, remainder taken from reference TRBV9 and TRBJ2-1, is DSGVTQTPKHLITATGQRVTLRCSPRSGDLSVYWYQQSLDQGLQFLIQYYNGEERAKGNILERFSAQQFPDLHSELNLSSLELGDSALYFCASRMAGGSYNEQFFGPGTRLTVL.

This rearrangement joins TRBV4-3 to TRBJ2-3, with D possibly matching TRBD1 (6 bases). Per germline, CDR1 LGHNA and CDR2 YSLEER. V dropped 0 bases and J dropped 4 bases, with 8 bases sitting between them. The CDR3 has 14 amino acids. CDR3 sequence: CASSQDAGADTQYF. The CDR3 DNA reads as TGCGCCAGCAGCCAAGACGCAGGGGCAGATACGCAGTATTTT.

The chain has TRBV11-1 and TRBJ2-5, with D possibly matching TRBD2 (6 bases). The germline V gene encodes CDR1 SGHAT and CDR2 FQDESV (reference sequence). V was cut by 5 bases and J by 9 bases, with 19 bases left in between. The CDR3 totals 14 residues. The CDR3 reads CASSNGPQWEAQYF. In DNA form, the CDR3 reads TGTGCCAGCAGCAACGGGCCTCAGTGGGAGGCCCAGTACTTC.

This clonotype has only a few counts. V and J are TRBV6-5 and TRBJ2-3, with TRBD2 as a possible D gene (5 bases). Germline values: CDR1 MNHEY, CDR2 SVGAGI. The CDR3 extends over 15 amino acids. V was shortened by 0 bases and J by 5 bases, with 12 bases between the two germline ends. The CDR3: CASSYSAGRIDTQYF. As DNA, the CDR3 is TGTGCCAGCAGTTACTCGGCGGGCCGAATAGATACGCAGTATTTT.

CDR3 sequence: CASSLGDSRYGYTF. The CDR3 DNA follows: TGTGCCAGCAGTTTGGGGGACAGCCGCTATGGCTACACCTTC. The V gene is TRBV28, the J gene TRBJ1-2; 7 bases agree with TRBD1. The CDR3 is 14 residues long. Germline V gene sequence: CDR1 MDHEN, CDR2 SYDVKM. V was clipped by 3 bases and J by 4 bases; unmatched bases: 5.

The CDR3 nucleotides are TGTGCCAGCAGCTTATGGTCGGAGGGGTTAGCCAAAAACATTCAGTACTTC. Its protein is CASSLWSEGLAKNIQYF. This rearrangement joins TRBV7-8 to TRBJ2-4; maybe TRBD2 (6 bases). Germline V gives CDR1 SGHVS, CDR2 FQNEAQ. Trimming removed 2 bases from V and 0 bases from J, with 14 bases in between. The CDR3 sequence is 17 residues long.

The chain recombines TRBV6-2 or TRBV6-3 with TRBJ2-4; weak D call: TRBD2 (6 bases). Trimming pared 2 bases from V and 10 bases from J, leaving 6 bases between. CDR3 length equals 11 residues. Germline V gives CDR1 MNHEY, CDR2 SVGEGT. This chain's CDR3 is CASSYGGIQYF. CDR3 in DNA: TGTGCCAGCAGTTACGGAGGGATTCAGTACTTC.

This clonotype occurred a few times. J is TRBJ2-7 and V is TRBV12-3 or TRBV12-4; perhaps TRBD2 as D (5 bases). V was clipped by 1 base and J by 5 bases, with 12 bases between them. The CDR3 contains 14 residues. CDR3 loop: CASSLVQRTNEQYF. The CDR3, as DNA: TGTGCCAGCAGTTTAGTACAGCGGACGAACGAGCAGTACTTC.

The sample holds a few counts of this clonotype. The rearrangement uses TRBV20-1 and TRBJ1-1, with D maybe TRBD1 (6 bases). The CDR3 is 12 amino acids. From germline, CDR1 is DFQATT and CDR2 SNEGSKA (reference sequence). V lost 1 base and J lost 5, with 8 bases in between. The CDR3 DNA sequence: TGCAGTGCTAGAGTAAGGGGGACTGAAGCTTTCTTT. It codes for CSARVRGTEAFF.